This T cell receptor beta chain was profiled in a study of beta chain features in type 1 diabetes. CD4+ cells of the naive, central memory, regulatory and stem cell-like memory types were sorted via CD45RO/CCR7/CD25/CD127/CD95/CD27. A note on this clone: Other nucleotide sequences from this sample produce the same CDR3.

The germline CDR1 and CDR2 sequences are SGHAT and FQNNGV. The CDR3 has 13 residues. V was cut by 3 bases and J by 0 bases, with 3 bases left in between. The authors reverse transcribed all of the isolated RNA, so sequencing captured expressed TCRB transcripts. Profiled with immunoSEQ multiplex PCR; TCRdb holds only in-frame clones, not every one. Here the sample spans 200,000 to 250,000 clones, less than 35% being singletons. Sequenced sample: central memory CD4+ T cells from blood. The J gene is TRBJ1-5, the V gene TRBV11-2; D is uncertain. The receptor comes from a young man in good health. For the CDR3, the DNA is TGTGCCAGCAGCTTGTCTAGCAATCAGCCCCAGCATTTT. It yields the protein CASSLSSNQPQHF.